One TCR beta chain is described in this entry. Antigen specificity is unknown. The junction and the germline gene differ at one end; a read error may be behind it. This entry comes from a study of post-analysis software for immune sequencing data. As for the study in general: Relapsing-remitting, secondary progressive and progressive-relapsing forms made up the multiple sclerosis disease courses.

Study results and limitations: Co-batched samples clustered tightly together by F measure. Diversity measured as normalized Chao1 was significantly lower in multiple sclerosis patients than in controls. Patients used about 5 TRBV segments, including TRBV5-6, TRBV5-1 and TRBV20-1, more often than controls.

Unique molecular identifiers tagged the TCR beta cDNA libraries. Researchers reported some 500,000 cDNA molecules coming from around 1 to 9.1 million T cells. TCRdb re-analysed the PCR reads in MiXCR, keeping a single row per CDR3 protein. The sample contains hundreds of thousands of distinct CDR3 sequences, approximately 60% of which appear only once. This CDR3 spans 15 amino acids. The origin of this receptor is a girl aged 2-10 years with multiple sclerosis. The specimen was blood. This rearrangement joins TRBV12-3 or TRBV12-4 to TRBJ2-1; D gene unclear. CDR3 protein: CASSLGLGLYNEQFF. The CDR3 nucleotides read TGTGCCAGCAGCTTAGGTCTGGGTCTCTACAATGAGCAGTTCTTC.